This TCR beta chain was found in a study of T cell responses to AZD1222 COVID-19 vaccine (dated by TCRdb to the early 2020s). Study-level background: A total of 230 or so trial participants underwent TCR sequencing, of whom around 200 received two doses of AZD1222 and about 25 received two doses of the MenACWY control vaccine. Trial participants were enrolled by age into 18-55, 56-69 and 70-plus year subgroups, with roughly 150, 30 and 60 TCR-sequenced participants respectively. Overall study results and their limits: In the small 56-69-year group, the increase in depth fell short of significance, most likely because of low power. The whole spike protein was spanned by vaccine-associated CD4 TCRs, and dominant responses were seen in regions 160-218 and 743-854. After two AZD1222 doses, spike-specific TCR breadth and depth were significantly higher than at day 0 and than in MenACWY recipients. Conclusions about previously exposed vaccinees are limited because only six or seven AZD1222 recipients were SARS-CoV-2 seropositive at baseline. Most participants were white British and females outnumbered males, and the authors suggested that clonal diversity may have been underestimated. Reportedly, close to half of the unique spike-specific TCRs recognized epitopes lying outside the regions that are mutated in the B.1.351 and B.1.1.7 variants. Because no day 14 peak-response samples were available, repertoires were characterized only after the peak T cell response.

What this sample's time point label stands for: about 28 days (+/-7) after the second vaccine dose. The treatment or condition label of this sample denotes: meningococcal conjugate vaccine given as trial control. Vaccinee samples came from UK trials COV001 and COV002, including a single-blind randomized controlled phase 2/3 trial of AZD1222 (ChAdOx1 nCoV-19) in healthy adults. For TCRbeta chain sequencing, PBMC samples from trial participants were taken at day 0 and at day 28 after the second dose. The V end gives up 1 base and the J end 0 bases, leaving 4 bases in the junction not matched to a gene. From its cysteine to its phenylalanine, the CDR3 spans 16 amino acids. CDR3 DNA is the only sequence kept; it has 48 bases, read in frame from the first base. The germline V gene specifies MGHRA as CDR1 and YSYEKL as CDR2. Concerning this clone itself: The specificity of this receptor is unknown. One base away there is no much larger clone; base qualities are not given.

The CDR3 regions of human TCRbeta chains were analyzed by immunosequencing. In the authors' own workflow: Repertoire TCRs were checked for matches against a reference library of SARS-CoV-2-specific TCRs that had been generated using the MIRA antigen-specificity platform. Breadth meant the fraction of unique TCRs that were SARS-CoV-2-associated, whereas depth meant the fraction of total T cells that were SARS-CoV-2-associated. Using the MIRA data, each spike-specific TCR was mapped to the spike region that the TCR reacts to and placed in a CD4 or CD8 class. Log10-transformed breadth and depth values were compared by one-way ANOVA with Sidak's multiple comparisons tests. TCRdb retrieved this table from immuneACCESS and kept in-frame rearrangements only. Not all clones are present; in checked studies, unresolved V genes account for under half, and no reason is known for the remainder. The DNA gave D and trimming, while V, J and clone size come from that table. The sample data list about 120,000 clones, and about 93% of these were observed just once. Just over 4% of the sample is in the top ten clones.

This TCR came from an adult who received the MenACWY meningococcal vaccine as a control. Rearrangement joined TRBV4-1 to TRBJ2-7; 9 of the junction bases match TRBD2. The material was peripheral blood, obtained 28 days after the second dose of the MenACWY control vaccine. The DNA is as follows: TGCGCCAGCAGCCAAGGGACTAGCGCCAGCTCCTACGAGCAGTACTTC. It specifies CASSQGTSASSYEQYF.